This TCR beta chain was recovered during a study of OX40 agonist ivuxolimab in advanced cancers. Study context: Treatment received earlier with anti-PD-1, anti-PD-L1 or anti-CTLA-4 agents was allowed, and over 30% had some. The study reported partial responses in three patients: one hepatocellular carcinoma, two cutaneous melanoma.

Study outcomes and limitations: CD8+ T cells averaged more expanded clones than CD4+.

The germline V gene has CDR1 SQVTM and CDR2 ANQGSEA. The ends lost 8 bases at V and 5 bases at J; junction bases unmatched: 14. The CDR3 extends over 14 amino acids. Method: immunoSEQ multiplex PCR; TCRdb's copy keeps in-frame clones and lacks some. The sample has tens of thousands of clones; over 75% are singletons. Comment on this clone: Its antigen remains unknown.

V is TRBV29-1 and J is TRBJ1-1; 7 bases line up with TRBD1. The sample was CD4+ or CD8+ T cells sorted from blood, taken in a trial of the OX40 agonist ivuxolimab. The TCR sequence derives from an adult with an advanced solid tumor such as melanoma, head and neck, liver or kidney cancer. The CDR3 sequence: CSSEGGGAGTEAFF. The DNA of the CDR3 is TGCAGCTCCGAGGGAGGGGGCGCAGGAACTGAAGCTTTCTTT.